This is a list of T cell receptor beta chains from one sample in a study of T cell repertoires in aging, cancer and after chemotherapy. A single record per CDR3 protein comes from TCRdb applying MiXCR to the multiplex PCR reads. Seen here are approximately 5,100 distinct CDR3 sequences, 25% to 30% observed once, and the top ten hold more than 9.5%. Sequencing used blood. These receptors were taken from a human donor with a solid tumor. CDR3s include the opening cysteine and the closing phenylalanine or tryptophan. Fields, in order: D gene, clone size, V gene, J gene, CDR3 DNA, CDR3 protein. A D gene is named only where the DNA matches it firmly. The size field is filled for only some rows; it gives once, few, many or a size class.

d_call: .; clone_size: .; v_call: TRBV10-3; j_call: TRBJ1-1; cdr3_nt: TGTGCCATCAGTGAGTCGATCTTCCGGGACGGGGGAACTGAAGCTTTCTTT; cdr3_aa: CAISESIFRDGGTEAFF
d_call: .; clone_size: .; v_call: TRBV4-2; j_call: TRBJ2-3; cdr3_nt: TGTGCCACTCGCGTGGCGGGGCTCTACACAGATACGCAGTATTTT; cdr3_aa: CATRVAGLYTDTQYF
d_call: .; clone_size: large; v_call: TRBV20-1; j_call: TRBJ1-1; cdr3_nt: TGCAGTGCTAGCGGGGGGACTGAAGCTTTCTTT; cdr3_aa: CSASGGTEAFF
d_call: .; clone_size: few; v_call: TRBV18; j_call: TRBJ1-5; cdr3_nt: TGTGCCAGCTCACCACCGGGAGGCAATCAGCCCCAGCATTTT; cdr3_aa: CASSPPGGNQPQHF
d_call: TRBD1; clone_size: .; v_call: TRBV6-5; j_call: TRBJ1-6; cdr3_nt: TGTGCCAGCAGTTTTTCCTACAGGGGATATAATTCACCCCTCCACTTT; cdr3_aa: CASSFSYRGYNSPLHF
d_call: .; clone_size: few; v_call: TRBV28; j_call: TRBJ2-2; cdr3_nt: TGTGCCAGCGCAGGGCCCACGAACACCGGGGAGCTGTTTTTT; cdr3_aa: CASAGPTNTGELFF
d_call: .; clone_size: .; v_call: TRBV27; j_call: TRBJ2-3; cdr3_nt: TGTGCCAGCAGCGTAGAGGGGCCTGATACGCAGTATTTT; cdr3_aa: CASSVEGPDTQYF
d_call: TRBD1; clone_size: medium-sized; v_call: TRBV30; j_call: TRBJ1-6; cdr3_nt: TGTGCCTGGGGGACATACGGGACAGAGTATAATTCACCCCTCCACTTT; cdr3_aa: CAWGTYGTEYNSPLHF
d_call: .; clone_size: few; v_call: TRBV15; j_call: TRBJ2-2; cdr3_nt: TGTGCCACCAGCTTCGAGCGGGTGGGGCCCGGGGAGCTGTTTTTT; cdr3_aa: CATSFERVGPGELFF
d_call: .; clone_size: few; v_call: TRBV7-9; j_call: TRBJ2-2; cdr3_nt: TGTGCCAGCAGCCAGATCACGACAGCCCGGGTGGGCACCGGGGAGCTGTTTTTT; cdr3_aa: CASSQITTARVGTGELFF
d_call: TRBD1; clone_size: few; v_call: TRBV6-5; j_call: TRBJ1-1; cdr3_nt: TGTGCCAGCAGTTATTCGGATGGGACAGGGGGTACTGAAGCTTTCTTT; cdr3_aa: CASSYSDGTGGTEAFF
d_call: TRBD1; clone_size: few; v_call: TRBV20-1; j_call: TRBJ1-2; cdr3_nt: TGCAGTGCTAGGGGACAGGGGAGCCGCTCTGGCTACACCTTC; cdr3_aa: CSARGQGSRSGYTF
d_call: .; clone_size: few; v_call: TRBV6-5; j_call: TRBJ1-1; cdr3_nt: TGTGCCAGCAGTTTGGGGGCGGGTGGACCCTCTGAAGCTTTCTTT; cdr3_aa: CASSLGAGGPSEAFF
d_call: .; clone_size: .; v_call: TRBV19; j_call: TRBJ1-2; cdr3_nt: TGTGCCAGTACCACCCATGAAGGGTGGGACTATGGCTACACCTTC; cdr3_aa: CASTTHEGWDYGYTF
d_call: .; clone_size: .; v_call: TRBV4-1; j_call: TRBJ2-5; cdr3_nt: TGCGCCAGCAGCCAAGATCGGTGGATGCAAGAGACCCAGTACTTC; cdr3_aa: CASSQDRWMQETQYF
d_call: TRBD1; clone_size: .; v_call: TRBV12-3/TRBV12-4; j_call: TRBJ1-5; cdr3_nt: TGTGCCAGCAGTTTCCTTACAGGGGGCGTGCAGCCCCAGCATTTT; cdr3_aa: CASSFLTGGVQPQHF
d_call: TRBD1; clone_size: few; v_call: TRBV12-5; j_call: TRBJ2-5; cdr3_nt: TGTGCTAGTGCCATGACAGGGTTGGAGACCCAGTACTTC; cdr3_aa: CASAMTGLETQYF
d_call: .; clone_size: medium-sized; v_call: TRBV7-6; j_call: TRBJ1-3; cdr3_nt: TGTGCCAGCAGCTTGAGAGCTTCTGGAAACACCATATATTTT; cdr3_aa: CASSLRASGNTIYF